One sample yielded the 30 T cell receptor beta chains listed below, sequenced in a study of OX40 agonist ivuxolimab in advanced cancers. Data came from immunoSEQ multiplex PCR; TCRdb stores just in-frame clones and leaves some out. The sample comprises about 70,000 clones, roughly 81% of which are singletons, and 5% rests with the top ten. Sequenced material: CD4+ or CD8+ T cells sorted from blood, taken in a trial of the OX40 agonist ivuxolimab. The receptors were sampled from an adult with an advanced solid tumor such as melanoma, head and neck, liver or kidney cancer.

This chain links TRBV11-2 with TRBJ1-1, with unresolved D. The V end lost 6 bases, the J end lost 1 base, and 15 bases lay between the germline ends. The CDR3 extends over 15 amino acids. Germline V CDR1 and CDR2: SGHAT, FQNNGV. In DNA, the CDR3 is TGTGCCAGCAGTCGCCTAGGGATGGGGAACACTGAAGCTTTCTTT. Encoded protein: CASSRLGMGNTEAFF.

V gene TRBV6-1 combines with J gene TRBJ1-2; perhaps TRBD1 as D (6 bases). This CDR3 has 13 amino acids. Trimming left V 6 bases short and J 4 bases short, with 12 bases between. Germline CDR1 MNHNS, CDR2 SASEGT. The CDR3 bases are TGTGCCAGCAGATTGACAGGACCCTATGGCTACACCTTC. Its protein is CASRLTGPYGYTF.

The CDR3 sequence: CASSLWGETQYF. Here the CDR3 DNA reads TGTGCCAGCAGCTTATGGGGAGAGACCCAGTACTTC. The chain recombines TRBV7-9 with TRBJ2-5; D gene ambiguous. There are 12 residues in the CDR3. The germline V gene encodes CDR1 SEHNR and CDR2 FQNEAQ (reference sequence). Deletions cut 2 bases from V and 4 bases from J, with 5 bases between.

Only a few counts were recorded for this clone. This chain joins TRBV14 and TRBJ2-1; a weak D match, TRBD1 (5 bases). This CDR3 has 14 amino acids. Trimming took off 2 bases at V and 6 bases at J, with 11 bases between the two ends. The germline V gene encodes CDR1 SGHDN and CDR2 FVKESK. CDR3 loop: CASSQSTVVNEQFF. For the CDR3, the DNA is TGTGCCAGCAGCCAATCGACAGTGGTCAATGAGCAGTTCTTC.

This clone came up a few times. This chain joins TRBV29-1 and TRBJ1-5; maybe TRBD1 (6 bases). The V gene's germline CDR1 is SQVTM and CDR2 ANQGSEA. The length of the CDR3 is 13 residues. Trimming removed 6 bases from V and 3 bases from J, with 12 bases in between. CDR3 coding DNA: TGCAGCGTCCTTTACAGGGCCAATCAGCCCCAGCATTTT. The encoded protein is CSVLYRANQPQHF.

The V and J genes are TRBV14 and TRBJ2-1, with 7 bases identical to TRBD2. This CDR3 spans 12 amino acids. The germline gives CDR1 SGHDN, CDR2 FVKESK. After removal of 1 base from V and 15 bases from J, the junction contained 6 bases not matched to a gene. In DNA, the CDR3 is TGTGCCAGCAGCCAAGCGGGCGGGAGAACGTTCTTC. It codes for CASSQAGGRTFF.

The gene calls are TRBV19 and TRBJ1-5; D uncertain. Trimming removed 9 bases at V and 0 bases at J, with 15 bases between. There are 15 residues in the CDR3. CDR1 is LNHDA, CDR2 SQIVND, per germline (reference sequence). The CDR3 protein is CASRYDLDSNQPQHF. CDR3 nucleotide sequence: TGTGCCAGCAGATACGACTTAGATAGCAATCAGCCCCAGCATTTT.

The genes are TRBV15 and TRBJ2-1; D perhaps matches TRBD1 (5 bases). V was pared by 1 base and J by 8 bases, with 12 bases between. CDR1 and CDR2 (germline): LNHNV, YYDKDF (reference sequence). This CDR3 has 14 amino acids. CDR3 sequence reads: CATSRANGRDEQFF. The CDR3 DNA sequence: TGTGCCACCAGCAGAGCCAACGGCAGGGATGAGCAGTTCTTC.

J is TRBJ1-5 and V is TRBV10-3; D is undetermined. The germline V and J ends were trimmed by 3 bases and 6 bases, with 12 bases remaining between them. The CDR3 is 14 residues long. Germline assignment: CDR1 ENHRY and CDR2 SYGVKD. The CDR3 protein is CAISDRLTPQPQHF. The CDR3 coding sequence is TGTGCCATCAGTGACCGCCTAACGCCTCAGCCCCAGCATTTT.

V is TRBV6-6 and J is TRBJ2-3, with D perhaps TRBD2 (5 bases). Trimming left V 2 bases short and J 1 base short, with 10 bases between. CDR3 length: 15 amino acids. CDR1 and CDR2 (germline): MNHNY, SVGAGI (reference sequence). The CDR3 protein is CASSYQTTGTDTQYF. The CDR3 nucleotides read TGTGCCAGCAGTTACCAGACTACCGGCACAGATACGCAGTATTTT.

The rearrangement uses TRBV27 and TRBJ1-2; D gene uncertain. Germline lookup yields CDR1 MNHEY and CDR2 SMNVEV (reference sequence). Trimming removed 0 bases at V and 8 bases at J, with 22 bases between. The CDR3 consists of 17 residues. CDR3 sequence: CASSLSVGGLLGGGYTF. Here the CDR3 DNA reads TGTGCCAGCAGTTTATCAGTGGGAGGGCTGCTCGGTGGCGGCTACACCTTC.

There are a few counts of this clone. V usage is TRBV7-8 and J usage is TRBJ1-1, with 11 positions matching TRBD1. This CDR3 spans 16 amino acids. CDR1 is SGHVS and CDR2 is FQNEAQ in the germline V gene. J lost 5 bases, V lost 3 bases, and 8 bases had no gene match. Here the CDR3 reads CASSLVIGTGGTEAFF. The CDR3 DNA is TGTGCCAGCAGCTTGGTAATTGGGACAGGGGGTACTGAAGCTTTCTTT.

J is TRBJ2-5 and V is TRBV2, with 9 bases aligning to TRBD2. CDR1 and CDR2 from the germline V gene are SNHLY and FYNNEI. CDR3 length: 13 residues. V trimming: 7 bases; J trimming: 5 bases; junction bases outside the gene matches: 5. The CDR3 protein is CASTIAGAETQYF. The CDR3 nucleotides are TGTGCCAGCACGATAGCGGGAGCCGAGACCCAGTACTTC.

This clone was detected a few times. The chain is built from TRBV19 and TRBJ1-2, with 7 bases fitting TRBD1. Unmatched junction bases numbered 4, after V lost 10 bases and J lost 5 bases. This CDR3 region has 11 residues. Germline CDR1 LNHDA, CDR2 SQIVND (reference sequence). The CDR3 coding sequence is TGTGCCACAGGACAGGATTATGGCTACACCTTC. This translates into CATGQDYGYTF.

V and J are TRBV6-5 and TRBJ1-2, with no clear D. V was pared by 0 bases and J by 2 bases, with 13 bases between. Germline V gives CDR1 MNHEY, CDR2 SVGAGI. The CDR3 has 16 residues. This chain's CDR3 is CASSYSGPKGNYGYTF. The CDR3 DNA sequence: TGTGCCAGCAGTTACTCGGGCCCGAAAGGCAACTATGGCTACACCTTC.

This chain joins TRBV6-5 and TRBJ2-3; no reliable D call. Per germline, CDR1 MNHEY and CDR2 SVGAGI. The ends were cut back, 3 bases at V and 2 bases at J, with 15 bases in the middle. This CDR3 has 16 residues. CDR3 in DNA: TGTGCCAGCAGTTATACCGGGCCTTCCACCACAGATACGCAGTATTTT. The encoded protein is CASSYTGPSTTDTQYF.

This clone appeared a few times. CDR3 nucleotides: TGTGCCAGCAGCTTTACCGCTGGGGGCAGGGGCGCCCATCAGCCCCAGCATTTT. It specifies CASSFTAGGRGAHQPQHF. This sequence joins TRBV5-8 and TRBJ1-5; D possibly corresponds to TRBD1 (6 bases). Trimming removed 2 bases from V and 5 bases from J, with 23 bases in between. The CDR3 runs 18 residues. From germline, CDR1 is SGHTS and CDR2 YDEGEE.

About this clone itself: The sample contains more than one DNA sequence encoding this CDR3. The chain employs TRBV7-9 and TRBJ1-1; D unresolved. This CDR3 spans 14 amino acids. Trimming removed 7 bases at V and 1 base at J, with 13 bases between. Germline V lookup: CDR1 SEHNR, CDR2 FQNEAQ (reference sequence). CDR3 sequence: CASTNTAKNTEAFF. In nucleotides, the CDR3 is TGTGCCAGCACCAATACAGCGAAGAACACTGAAGCTTTCTTT.

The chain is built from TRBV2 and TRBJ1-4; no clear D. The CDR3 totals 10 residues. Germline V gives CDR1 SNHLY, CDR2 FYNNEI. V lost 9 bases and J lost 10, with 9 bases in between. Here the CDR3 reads CASFKGKLFF. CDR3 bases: TGTGCCAGTTTTAAGGGAAAACTGTTTTTT.

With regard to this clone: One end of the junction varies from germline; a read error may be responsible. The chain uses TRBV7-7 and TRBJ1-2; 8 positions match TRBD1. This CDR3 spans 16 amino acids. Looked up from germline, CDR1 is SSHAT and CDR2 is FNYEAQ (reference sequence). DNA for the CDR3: TGTGCTAGCAGCGCCCCCGGGACAGGCTACGGCTATGGCTACACCTTC. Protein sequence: CASSAPGTGYGYGYTF.

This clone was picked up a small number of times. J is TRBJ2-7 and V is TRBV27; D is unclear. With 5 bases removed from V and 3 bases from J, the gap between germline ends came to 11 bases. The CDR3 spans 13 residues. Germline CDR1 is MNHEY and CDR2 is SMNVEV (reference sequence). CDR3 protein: CASSPLLHYEQYF. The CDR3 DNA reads TGTGCCAGCAGTCCCCTCCTCCACTACGAGCAGTACTTC.

Here the CDR3 DNA reads TGTGCCAGCAGCTCGCAACTGACAGGGGGAAACGACAATGAGCAGTTCTTC. Amino acid sequence: CASSSQLTGGNDNEQFF. The J gene is TRBJ2-1, the V gene TRBV7-9; 9 bases agree with TRBD1. V shed 4 bases, J shed 5 bases, and the junction held 12 bases outside the gene matches. Germline V gives CDR1 SEHNR, CDR2 FQNEAQ (reference sequence). The CDR3 runs to 17 residues.

DNA for the CDR3: TGCAGCGTCAAAGGGTCAGGGCTTAATGGCTACACCTTC. This gives the protein CSVKGSGLNGYTF. The chain couples TRBV29-1 to TRBJ1-2, with D possibly matching TRBD1 (5 bases). Germline V gene sequence: CDR1 SQVTM, CDR2 ANQGSEA. The CDR3 extends over 13 amino acids. V was cut by 6 bases and J by 6 bases, with 17 bases left in between.

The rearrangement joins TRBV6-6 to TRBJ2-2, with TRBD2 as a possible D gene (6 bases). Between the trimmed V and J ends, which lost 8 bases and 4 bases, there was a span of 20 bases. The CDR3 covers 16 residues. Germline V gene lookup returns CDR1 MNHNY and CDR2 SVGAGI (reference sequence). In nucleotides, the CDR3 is TGTGCCAGCCGTTTGGGACTCAAATCTCCCACCGGGGAGCTGTTTTTT. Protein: CASRLGLKSPTGELFF.

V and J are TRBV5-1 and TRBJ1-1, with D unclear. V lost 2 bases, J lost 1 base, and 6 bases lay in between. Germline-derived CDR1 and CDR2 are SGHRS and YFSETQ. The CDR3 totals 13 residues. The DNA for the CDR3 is TGCGCCAGCAGCTTCACACGGAACACTGAAGCTTTCTTT. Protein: CASSFTRNTEAFF.

CDR3 sequence (DNA): TGTGCCAGCAGCCCGAGCGGGAGGTCCTACGAGCAGTACTTC. It translates to CASSPSGRSYEQYF. This chain connects TRBV7-6 to TRBJ2-7, with 9 bases matching TRBD2. Germline lookup yields CDR1 SGHVS and CDR2 FNYEAQ. This CDR3 has 14 amino acids. With V trimmed by 5 bases and J by 1 base, 3 bases remained unmatched.

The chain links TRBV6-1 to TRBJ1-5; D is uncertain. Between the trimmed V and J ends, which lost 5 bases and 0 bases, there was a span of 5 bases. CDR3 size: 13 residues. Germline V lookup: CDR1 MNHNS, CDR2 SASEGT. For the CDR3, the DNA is TGTGCCAGCAGTCCAAATAGCAATCAGCCCCAGCATTTT. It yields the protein CASSPNSNQPQHF.

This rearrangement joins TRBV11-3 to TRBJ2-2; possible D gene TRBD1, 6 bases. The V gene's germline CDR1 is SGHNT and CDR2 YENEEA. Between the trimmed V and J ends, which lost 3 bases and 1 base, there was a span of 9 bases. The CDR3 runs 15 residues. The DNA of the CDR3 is TGTGCCAGCAGCTTGGGGGCCCTGAACACCGGGGAGCTGTTTTTT. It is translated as CASSLGALNTGELFF.

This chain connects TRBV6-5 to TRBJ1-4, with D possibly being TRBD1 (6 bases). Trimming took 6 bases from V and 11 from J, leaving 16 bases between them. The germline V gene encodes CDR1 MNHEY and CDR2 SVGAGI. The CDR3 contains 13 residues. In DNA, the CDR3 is TGTGCCAGCAGCACCGACAGGCTCGGGAAACTGTTTTTT. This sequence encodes CASSTDRLGKLFF.

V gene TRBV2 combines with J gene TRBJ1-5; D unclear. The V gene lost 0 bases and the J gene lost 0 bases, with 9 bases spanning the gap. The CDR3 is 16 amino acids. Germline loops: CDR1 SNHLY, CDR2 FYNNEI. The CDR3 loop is CASSEAGGLSNQPQHF. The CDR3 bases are TGTGCCAGCAGTGAAGCCGGAGGACTTAGCAATCAGCCCCAGCATTTT.